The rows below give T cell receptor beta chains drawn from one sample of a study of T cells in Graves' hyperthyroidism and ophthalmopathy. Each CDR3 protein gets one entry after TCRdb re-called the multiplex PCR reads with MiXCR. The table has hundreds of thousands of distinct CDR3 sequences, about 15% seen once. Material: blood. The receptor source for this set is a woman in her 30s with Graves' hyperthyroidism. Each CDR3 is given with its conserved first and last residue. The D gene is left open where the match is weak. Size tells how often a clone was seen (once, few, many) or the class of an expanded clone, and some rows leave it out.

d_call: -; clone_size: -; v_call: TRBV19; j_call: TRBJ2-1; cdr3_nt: TGTGCCAGTAGTATAGATCTCCCGAGCTCCTACAATGAGCAGTTCTTC; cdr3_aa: CASSIDLPSSYNEQFF
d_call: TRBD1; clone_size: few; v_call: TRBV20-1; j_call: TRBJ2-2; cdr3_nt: TGCAGTGCGCATGACAGGGGGCGGACCGGGGAGCTGTTTTTT; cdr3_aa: CSAHDRGRTGELFF
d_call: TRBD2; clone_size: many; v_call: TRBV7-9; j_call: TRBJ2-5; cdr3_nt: TGTGCCAGCAGCTTGGCTAGCGGGAGGGAAGAGACCCAGTACTTC; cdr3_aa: CASSLASGREETQYF
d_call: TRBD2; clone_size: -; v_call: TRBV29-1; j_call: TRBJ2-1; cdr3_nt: TGCAGCGGAAGCGGGGACTCCTACAATGAGCAGTTCTTC; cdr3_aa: CSGSGDSYNEQFF
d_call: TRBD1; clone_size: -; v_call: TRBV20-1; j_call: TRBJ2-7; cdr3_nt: TGCAGTGCTATAGAACAGGGGTCCAGGAGTGGGGAGCAGTACTTC; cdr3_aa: CSAIEQGSRSGEQYF
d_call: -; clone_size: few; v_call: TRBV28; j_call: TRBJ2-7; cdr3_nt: TGTGCCAGCAGTTCATCGGCCTCTAAGAAGGAGTACTTC; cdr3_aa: CASSSSASKKEYF
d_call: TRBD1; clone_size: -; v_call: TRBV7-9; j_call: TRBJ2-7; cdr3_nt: TGTGCCAGCAGCCGCCACGCGAGGACAGGGGAAGTGGACGAGCAGTACTTC; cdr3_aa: CASSRHARTGEVDEQYF
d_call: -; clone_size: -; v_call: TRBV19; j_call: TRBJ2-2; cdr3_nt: TGTGCCAGTAGTATTTCGACATACACCGGGGAGCTGTTTTTT; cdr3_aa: CASSISTYTGELFF
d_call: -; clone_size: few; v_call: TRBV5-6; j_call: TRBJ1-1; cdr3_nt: TGTGCCAGCAGCTCAGGGGACGCTGAAGCTTTCTTT; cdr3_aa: CASSSGDAEAFF
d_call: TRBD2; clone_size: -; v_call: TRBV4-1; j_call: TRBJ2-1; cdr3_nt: TGCGCCAGCAGACCGCTCTCACTAGCGGGGGGGTCCTACAATGAGCAGTTCTTC; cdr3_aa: CASRPLSLAGGSYNEQFF
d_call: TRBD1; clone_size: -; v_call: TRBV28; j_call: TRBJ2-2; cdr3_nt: TGTGCCAGCATCCGGGACAGAAACACCGGGGAGCTGTTTTTT; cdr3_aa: CASIRDRNTGELFF
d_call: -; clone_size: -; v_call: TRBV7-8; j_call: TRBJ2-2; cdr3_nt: TGTGCCAGCAGCTTAGCTACGATGAACGCCGGGGAGCTGTTTTTT; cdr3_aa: CASSLATMNAGELFF
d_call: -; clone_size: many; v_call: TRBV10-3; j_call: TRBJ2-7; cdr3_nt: TGTGCCGCCACTCAGGGTCCGGGGGACGAGCAGTACTTC; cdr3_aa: CAATQGPGDEQYF